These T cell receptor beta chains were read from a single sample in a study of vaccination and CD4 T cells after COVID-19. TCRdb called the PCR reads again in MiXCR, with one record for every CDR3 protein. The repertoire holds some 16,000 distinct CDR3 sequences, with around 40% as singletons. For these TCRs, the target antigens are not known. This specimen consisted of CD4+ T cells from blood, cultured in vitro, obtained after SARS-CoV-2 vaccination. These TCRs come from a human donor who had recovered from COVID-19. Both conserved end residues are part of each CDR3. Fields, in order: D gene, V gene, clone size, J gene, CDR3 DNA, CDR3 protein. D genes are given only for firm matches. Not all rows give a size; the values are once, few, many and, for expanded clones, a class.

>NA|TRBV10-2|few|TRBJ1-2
TGCGCCAGCAGTGATGGACCGGGCTGGGACTATGGCTACACCTTC
CASSDGPGWDYGYTF
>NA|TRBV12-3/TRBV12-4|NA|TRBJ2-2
TGTGCCAGCAGTTTGTACACCGGGGTTTACTGGGAGCTGTTTTTT
CASSLYTGVYWELFF
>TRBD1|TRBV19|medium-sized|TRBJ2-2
TGTGCCAGTAGTAAACGTACAGGGGGCTACACCGGGGAGCTGTTTTTT
CASSKRTGGYTGELFF
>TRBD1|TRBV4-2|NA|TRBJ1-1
TGTGCCAGCAGAGTCGGGACAGAGAACACTGAAGCTTTCTTT
CASRVGTENTEAFF
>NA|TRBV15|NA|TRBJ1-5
TGTGCCACCAGCAGGGTGAGCAATCAGCCCCAGCATTTT
CATSRVSNQPQHF
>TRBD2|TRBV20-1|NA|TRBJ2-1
TGCAGTGCACGGTTAGCGGGAGGGCCGAATGAGCAGTTCTTC
CSARLAGGPNEQFF
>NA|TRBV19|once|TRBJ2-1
TGTGCCAGTAGTATACGCAGGGACCCCTACAATGAGCAGTTCTTC
CASSIRRDPYNEQFF
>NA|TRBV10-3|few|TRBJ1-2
TGTGCCATCAGTGAACTAGGGGACTATGGCTACACCTTC
CAISELGDYGYTF
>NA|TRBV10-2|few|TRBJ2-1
TGCGCCAGCACTCCCGTGGGGGATTGGGTCAATGAGCAGTTCTTC
CASTPVGDWVNEQFF
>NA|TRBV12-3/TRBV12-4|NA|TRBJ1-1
TGTGCCAGCAGTTCCAGGGGAGGTTCGAACACTGAAGCTTTCTTT
CASSSRGGSNTEAFF
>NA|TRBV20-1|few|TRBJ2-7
TGCAGTGCTAGCCATGGGAGCTCCTACGAGCAGTACTTC
CSASHGSSYEQYF
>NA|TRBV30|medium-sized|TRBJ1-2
TGTGCCTGGAGTGTATCCCCACCTTCAGGCTACACCTTC
CAWSVSPPSGYTF
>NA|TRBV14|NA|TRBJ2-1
TGTGCCAGCAGCCAAGCTTCTAGCAATGAGCAGTTCTTC
CASSQASSNEQFF
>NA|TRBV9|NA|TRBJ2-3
TGTGCCAGCAGCCCGCCCGGGGGGCGGCCGGATACGCAGTATTTT
CASSPPGGRPDTQYF
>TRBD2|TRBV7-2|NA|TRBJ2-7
TGTGCCAGCAGCTTACGTGAAATCGGGACTACCGCCGGTTGGGAGCAGTACTTC
CASSLREIGTTAGWEQYF
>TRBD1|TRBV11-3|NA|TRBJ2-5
TGTGCCAGCAGCCTTCGACAGGGGGAGTTAGAGACCCAGTACTTC
CASSLRQGELETQYF
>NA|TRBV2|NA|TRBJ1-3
TGTGCCAGCAGTGAAACCCCGCAGCCGTGGGGGAACACCATATATTTT
CASSETPQPWGNTIYF
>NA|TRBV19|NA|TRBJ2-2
TGTGCCAGTAGTAGGTGGGGGAGGAACACCGGGGAGCTGTTTTTT
CASSRWGRNTGELFF
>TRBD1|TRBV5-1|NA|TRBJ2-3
TGCGCCAGCAGCCCGGGACAGGGCCTAGTCAGCACAGATACGCAGTATTTT
CASSPGQGLVSTDTQYF
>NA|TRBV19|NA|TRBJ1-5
TGTGCCACCCGGAAGGGCCGAGGGTTCGGGCCCCAGCATTTT
CATRKGRGFGPQHF
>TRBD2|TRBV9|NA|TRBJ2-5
TGTGCCAGCAGCGTAGCAGCGGGAGTGTTGGAGACCCAGTACTTC
CASSVAAGVLETQYF
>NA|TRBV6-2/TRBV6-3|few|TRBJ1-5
TGTGCCAGCACCCCGGGGCGAGGGCATCAGCCCCAGCATTTT
CASTPGRGHQPQHF
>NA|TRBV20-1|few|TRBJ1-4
TGCAGTGCTAGAGCTGGAGAAAAACTGTTTTTT
CSARAGEKLFF
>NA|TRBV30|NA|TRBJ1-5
TGTGCCTGGAGGGCCGGTAGCAATCAGCCCCAGCATTTT
CAWRAGSNQPQHF
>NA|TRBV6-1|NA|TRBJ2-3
TGTGCCAGCAGTAGACAGGCCGACACAGATACGCAGTATTTT
CASSRQADTDTQYF
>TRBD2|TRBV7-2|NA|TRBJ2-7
TGTGCCAGCGGGTGGACTAGCGGACCCTACGAGCAGTACTTC
CASGWTSGPYEQYF
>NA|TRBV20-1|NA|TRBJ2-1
TGCAGTGCTGACTTTGAACCAGGTTACAATGAGCAGTTCTTC
CSADFEPGYNEQFF
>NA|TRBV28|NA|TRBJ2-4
TGTGCCAGCAGTACCACTATGAAGGGACCGAAGCTAGCCAAAAACATTCAGTACTTC
CASSTTMKGPKLAKNIQYF
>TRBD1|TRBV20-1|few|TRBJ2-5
TGCAGTGCCTCGACAGGGGACGAGACCCAGTACTTC
CSASTGDETQYF
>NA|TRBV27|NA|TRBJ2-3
TGTGCCAGCAGTTTATCCGACGCTAGATCATATTCCTTCACAGATGCGCAGTATTTT
CASSLSDARSYSFTDAQYF
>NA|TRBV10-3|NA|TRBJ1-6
TGTGCCATCAGGGGGTCCAGGAGCTCCTATAATTCACCCCTCCACTTT
CAIRGSRSSYNSPLHF
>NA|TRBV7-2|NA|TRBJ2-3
TGTGCCAGCAGCCATGGGGGGACTAGCACAGATACGCAGTATTTT
CASSHGGTSTDTQYF
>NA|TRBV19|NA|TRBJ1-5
TGTGCCAGTAGTCCCAACTGGTTATACAGCAATCAGCCCCAGCATTTT
CASSPNWLYSNQPQHF
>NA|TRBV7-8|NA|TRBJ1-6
TGTGCCAGCAGCCAAACGGGCGGGGCTGAGAATTCACCCCTCCACTTT
CASSQTGGAENSPLHF
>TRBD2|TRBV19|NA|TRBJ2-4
TGTGCCAGTAGTGCCGCGCGGGAGGGCCTGGTGTCGGCCAAAAACATTCAGTACTTC
CASSAAREGLVSAKNIQYF
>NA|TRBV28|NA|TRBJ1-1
TGTGCCAGCAGTTTACGGTCGAACACTGAAGCTTTCTTT
CASSLRSNTEAFF
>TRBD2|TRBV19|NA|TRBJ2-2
TGTGCCAGTATTCTAGCTAGCGGGAGAGGGAACACCGGGGAGCTGTTTTTT
CASILASGRGNTGELFF
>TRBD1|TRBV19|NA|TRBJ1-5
TGTGCCAGTAGTCCGGGCACAGGGGTGAGCAATCAGCCCCAGCATTTT
CASSPGTGVSNQPQHF
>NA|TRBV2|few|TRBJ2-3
TGTGCCAGTGCTCCAGGGTCTAGCACAGATACGCAGTATTTT
CASAPGSSTDTQYF
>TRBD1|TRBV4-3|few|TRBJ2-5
TGCGCCAGCAGCCTAGAAGGGGGCACCCAAGAGACCCAGTACTTC
CASSLEGGTQETQYF
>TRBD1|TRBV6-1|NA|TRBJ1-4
TGTGCCAGCACCTTGGACAGGGGTCGGGAAAAACTGTTTTTT
CASTLDRGREKLFF
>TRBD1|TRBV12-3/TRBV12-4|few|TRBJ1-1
TGTGCCAGCAGTTTAACAGGGGACATGAACACTGAAGCTTTCTTT
CASSLTGDMNTEAFF
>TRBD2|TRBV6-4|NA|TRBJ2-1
TGTGCCAGCAGTGATTGGAGCGGGAGCGGTGAGCAGTTCTTC
CASSDWSGSGEQFF